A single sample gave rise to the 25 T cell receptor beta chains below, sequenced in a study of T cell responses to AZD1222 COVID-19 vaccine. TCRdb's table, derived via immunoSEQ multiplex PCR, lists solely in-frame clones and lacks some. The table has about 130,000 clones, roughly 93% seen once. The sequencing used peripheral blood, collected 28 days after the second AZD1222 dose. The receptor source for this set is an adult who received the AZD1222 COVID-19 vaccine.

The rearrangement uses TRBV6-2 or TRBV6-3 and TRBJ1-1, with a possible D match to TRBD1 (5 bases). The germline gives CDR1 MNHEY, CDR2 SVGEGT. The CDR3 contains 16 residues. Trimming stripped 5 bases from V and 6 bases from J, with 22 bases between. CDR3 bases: TGTGCCAGCAGTAACCGGGACGGAGGGGACGGGGCTGAAGCTTTCTTT. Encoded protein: CASSNRDGGDGAEAFF.

CDR3 region: CTPRRGRLVGFQPQHF. The CDR3 bases are TGCACCCCCCGGAGGGGGCGCTTAGTGGGTTTTCAGCCCCAGCATTTT. The chain recombines TRBV1 with TRBJ1-5; the listed D gene, TRBD1, was not tested against the DNA. TRBV1 is reported as a pseudogene. This CDR3 has 16 amino acids.

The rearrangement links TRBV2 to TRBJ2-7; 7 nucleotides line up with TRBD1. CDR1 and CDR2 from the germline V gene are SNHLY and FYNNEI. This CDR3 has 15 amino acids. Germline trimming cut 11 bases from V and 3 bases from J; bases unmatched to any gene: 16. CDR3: CARQISRDRVYEQYF. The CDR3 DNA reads TGTGCCCGACAAATTAGCCGGGACAGAGTCTACGAGCAGTACTTC.

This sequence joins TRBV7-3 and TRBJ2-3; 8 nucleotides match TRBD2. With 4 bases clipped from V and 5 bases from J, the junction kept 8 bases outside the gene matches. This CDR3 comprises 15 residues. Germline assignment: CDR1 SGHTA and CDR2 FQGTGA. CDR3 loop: CASSSTAGVEDTQYF. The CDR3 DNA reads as TGTGCCAGCAGCTCCACAGCGGGGGTGGAAGATACGCAGTATTTT.

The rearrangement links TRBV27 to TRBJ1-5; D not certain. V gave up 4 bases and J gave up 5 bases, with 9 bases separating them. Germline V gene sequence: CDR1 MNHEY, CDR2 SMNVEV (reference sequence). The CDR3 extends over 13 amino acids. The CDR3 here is CASSWAEHQPQHF. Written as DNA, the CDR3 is TGTGCCAGCAGTTGGGCGGAGCATCAGCCCCAGCATTTT.

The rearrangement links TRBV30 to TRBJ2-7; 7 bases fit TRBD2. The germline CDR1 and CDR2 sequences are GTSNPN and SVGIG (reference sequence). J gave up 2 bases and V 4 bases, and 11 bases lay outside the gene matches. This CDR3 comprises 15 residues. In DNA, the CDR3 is TGTGCCTGGACTCCCAGGACGGGGGGAACCTACGAGCAGTACTTC. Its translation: CAWTPRTGGTYEQYF.

The DNA for the CDR3 is TGTGCCAGCAGCCATATCCCGACAGAGCTCACCGGGGAGCTGTTTTTT. The encoded protein is CASSHIPTELTGELFF. The chain joins TRBV21-1 to TRBJ2-2; the table's D call, TRBD1, has no DNA check behind it. TRBV21-1 is marked as a pseudogene. The CDR3 has 16 amino acids.

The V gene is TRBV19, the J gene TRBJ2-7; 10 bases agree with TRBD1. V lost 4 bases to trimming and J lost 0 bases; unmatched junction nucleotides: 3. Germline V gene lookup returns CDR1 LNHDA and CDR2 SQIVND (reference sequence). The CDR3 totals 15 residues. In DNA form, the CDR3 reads TGTGCCAGTAGTACCCGGGACAGGGGCTCCTACGAGCAGTACTTC. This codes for CASSTRDRGSYEQYF.

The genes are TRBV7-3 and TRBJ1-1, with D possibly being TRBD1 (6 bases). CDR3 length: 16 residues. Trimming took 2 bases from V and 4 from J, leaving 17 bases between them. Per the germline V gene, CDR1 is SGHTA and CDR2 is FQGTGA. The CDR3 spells CASSLGAGVRRTEAFF. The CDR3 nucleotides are TGTGCCAGCAGCTTAGGGGCAGGGGTCCGTCGCACTGAAGCTTTCTTT.

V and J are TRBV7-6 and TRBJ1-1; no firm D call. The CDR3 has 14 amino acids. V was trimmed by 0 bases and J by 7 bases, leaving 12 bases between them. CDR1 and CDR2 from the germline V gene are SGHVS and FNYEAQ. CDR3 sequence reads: CASSLAMGRDEAFF. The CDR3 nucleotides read TGTGCCAGCAGCTTAGCGATGGGCCGGGATGAAGCTTTCTTT.

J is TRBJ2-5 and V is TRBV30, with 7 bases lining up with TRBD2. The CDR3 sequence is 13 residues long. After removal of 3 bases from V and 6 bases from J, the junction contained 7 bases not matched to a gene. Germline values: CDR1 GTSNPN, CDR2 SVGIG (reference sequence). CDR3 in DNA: TGTGCCTGGAGCTCACTAGCGTTGCAGACCCAGTACTTC. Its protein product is CAWSSLALQTQYF.

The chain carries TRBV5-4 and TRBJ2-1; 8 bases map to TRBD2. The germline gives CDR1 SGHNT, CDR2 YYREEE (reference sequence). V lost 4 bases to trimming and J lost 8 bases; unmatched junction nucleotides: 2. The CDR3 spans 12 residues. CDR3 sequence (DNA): TGTGCCAGCAGCCCGGGAGGGGATGAGCAGTTCTTC. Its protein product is CASSPGGDEQFF.

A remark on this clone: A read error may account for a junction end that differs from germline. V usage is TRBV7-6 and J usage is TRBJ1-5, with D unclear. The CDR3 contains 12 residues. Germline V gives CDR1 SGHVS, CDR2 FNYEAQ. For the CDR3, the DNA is TGTGACAGCAATTATAGCAATCAGCCCCAGCATTTT. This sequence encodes CDSNYSNQPQHF.

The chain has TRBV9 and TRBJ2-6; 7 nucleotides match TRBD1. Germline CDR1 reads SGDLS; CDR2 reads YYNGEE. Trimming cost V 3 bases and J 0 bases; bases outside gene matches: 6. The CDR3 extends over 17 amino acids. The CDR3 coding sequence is TGTGCCAGCAGCGGAGGGACAGCCCCCTCTGGGGCCAACGTCCTGACTTTC. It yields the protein CASSGGTAPSGANVLTF.

The CDR3 coding sequence is TGCGCCAGCAGCCAAGAGGACAGGGGAATCTACGAGCAGTACTTC. Translated: CASSQEDRGIYEQYF. The chain is built from TRBV4-1 and TRBJ2-7; TRBD1 aligns across 9 bases. The CDR3 is 15 residues long. Germline CDR1 and CDR2: MGHRA and YSYEKL. The J segment lost 3 bases and the V segment lost 0 bases, leaving 3 bases of the junction unmatched.

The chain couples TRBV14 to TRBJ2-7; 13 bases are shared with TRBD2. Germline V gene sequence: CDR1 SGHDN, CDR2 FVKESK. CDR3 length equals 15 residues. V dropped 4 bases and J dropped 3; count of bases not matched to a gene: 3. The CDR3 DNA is TGTGCCAGCAGCCCGACTAGCGGGGGGTTCTACGAGCAGTACTTC. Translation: CASSPTSGGFYEQYF.

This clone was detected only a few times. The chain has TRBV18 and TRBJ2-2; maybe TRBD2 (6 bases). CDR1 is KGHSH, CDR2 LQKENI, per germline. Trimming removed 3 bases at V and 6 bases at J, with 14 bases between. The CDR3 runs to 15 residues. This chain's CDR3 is CASSPLEGISGELFF. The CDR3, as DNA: TGTGCCAGCTCACCTCTGGAGGGGATCTCCGGGGAGCTGTTTTTT.

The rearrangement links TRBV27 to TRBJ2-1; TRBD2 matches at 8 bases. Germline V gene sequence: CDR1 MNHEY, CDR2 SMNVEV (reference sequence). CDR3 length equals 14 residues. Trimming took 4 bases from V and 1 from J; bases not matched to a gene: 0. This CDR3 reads CASSSGGSYNEQFF. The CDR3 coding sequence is TGTGCCAGCAGTTCGGGGGGGTCCTACAATGAGCAGTTCTTC.

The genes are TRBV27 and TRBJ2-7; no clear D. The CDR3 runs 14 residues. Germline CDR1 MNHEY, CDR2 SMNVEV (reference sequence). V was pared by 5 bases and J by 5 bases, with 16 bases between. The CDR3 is CASSPSVRVHEQYF. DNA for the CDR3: TGTGCCAGCAGTCCAAGCGTCCGGGTACACGAGCAGTACTTC.

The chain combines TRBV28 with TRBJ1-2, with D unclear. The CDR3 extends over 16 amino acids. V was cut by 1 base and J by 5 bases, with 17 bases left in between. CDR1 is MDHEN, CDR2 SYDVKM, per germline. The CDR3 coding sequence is TGTGCCAGCAGTTTATTAGTGGGCCGGGCCGGGTATGGCTACACCTTC. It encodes CASSLLVGRAGYGYTF.

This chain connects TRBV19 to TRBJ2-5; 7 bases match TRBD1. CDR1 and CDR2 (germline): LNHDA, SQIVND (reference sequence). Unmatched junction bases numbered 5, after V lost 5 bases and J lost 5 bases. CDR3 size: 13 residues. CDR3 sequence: CASSSDRAETQYF. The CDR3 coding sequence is TGTGCCAGTAGTTCCGACAGGGCTGAGACCCAGTACTTC. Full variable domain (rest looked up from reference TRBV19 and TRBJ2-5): DGGITQSPKYLFRKEGQNVTLSCEQNLNHDAMYWYRQDPGQGLRLIYYSQIVNDFQKGDIAEGYSVSREKKESFPLTVTSAQKNPTAFYLCASSSDRAETQYFGPGTRLLVL.

DNA for the CDR3: TGTGCCAGCAGCTTACACAGGGATGGCTACACCTTC. Translated, it gives CASSLHRDGYTF. The chain employs TRBV7-2 and TRBJ1-2; TRBD1 is a possible D gene (6 bases). There are 12 residues in the CDR3. Germline lookup yields CDR1 SGHTA and CDR2 FQGNSA. The V and J ends lost 2 bases and 6 bases respectively, with 7 bases between them.

CDR3 DNA: TGCGCCAGCAGCTTGGCAACTACAGGGGAAGGCTACACCTTC. This translates into CASSLATTGEGYTF. The gene calls are TRBV5-1 and TRBJ1-2, with 7 positions matching TRBD1. The CDR3 consists of 14 residues. Trimming at V came to 0 bases and at J to 8 bases, leaving 7 bases not matched to a gene. In germline, CDR1 is SGHRS, CDR2 YFSETQ.

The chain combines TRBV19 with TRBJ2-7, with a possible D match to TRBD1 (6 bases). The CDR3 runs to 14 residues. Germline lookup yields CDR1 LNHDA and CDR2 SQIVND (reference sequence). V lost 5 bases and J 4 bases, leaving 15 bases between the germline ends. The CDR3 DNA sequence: TGTGCCAGTAGTCCCGAACAGGGCCCGTACGAGCAGTACTTC. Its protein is CASSPEQGPYEQYF.

The CDR3 sequence: CASSQGGSEKLFF. In DNA, the CDR3 is TGTGCCAGCAGCCAGGGGGGGTCCGAAAAACTGTTTTTT. V is TRBV7-8 and J is TRBJ1-4; TRBD1 matches at 7 bases. CDR3 length equals 13 residues. J lost 8 bases, V lost 5 bases, and 5 bases had no gene match. Germline V CDR1 and CDR2: SGHVS, FQNEAQ. The full variable domain, with the rest looked up from reference TRBV7-8 and TRBJ1-4, is GAGVSQSPRYKVAKRGQDVALRCDPISGHVSLFWYQQALGQGPEFLTYFQNEAQLDKSGLPSDRFFAERPEGSVSTLKIQRTQQEDSAVYLCASSQGGSEKLFFGSGTQLSVL.